The TCR beta chain described here comes from a study of early T cells in non-severe SARS-CoV-2 infection. Study background: RNA in bulk from unsorted whole blood was sequenced, and chains were unpaired.

Notes on the study in general: Matching with VDJdb favored anti-spike CD8 responses (missing private and CD4 specificities).

The CDR3 sequence is 14 residues long. In germline, CDR1 is DFQATT, CDR2 SNEGSKA (reference sequence). With 2 bases clipped from V and 2 bases from J, the junction kept 4 bases outside the gene matches. As to this clonotype: Its antigen is not identified.

Unique molecular identifiers (one per individual cDNA molecule) were attached. TCRdb called the 5' RACE reads again in MiXCR, with one record for every CDR3 protein. The sample yields some 45,000 distinct CDR3 sequences, around 10% seen once. The V and J genes are TRBV20-1 and TRBJ2-3; 7 bases are a match to TRBD2. Here the sequenced sample was whole blood, taken at baseline. This clonotype was obtained from an adult who was a healthcare worker with PCR-confirmed SARS-CoV-2 infection or an uninfected control (not recorded which). The CDR3 DNA is TGCAGTGCTAGAATAGCGGGTCACACAGATACGCAGTATTTT. Its translation is CSARIAGHTDTQYF.